The 23 T cell receptor beta chains in this list originate from one sample, sequenced in a study of PD-L1 blockade in urothelial cancer. Time point meaning: peripheral blood 6 weeks after treatment start. The assay was immunoSEQ multiplex PCR, and TCRdb's table has in-frame clones only and misses some. The sample records some 120,000 clones, around 89% being singletons. Sequences were derived from PBMCs, sampled around atezolizumab (anti-PD-L1) treatment. Every receptor here comes from a man in his sixties with urothelial cancer.

This sequence joins TRBV9 and TRBJ1-1, with D perhaps TRBD1 (5 bases). The V end was cut by 7 bases, the J end by 0 bases, with 13 bases between. The CDR3 has 14 amino acids. Germline lookup yields CDR1 SGDLS and CDR2 YYNGEE. CDR3 nucleotide sequence: TGTGCCAGCGGGCTAGCGACAGTGAACACTGAAGCTTTCTTT. Translated: CASGLATVNTEAFF.

This clone has just one count. This chain links TRBV10-1 with TRBJ2-5; unclear D gene. Germline V gene data show CDR1 as WNHNN and CDR2 as SYGVQD (reference sequence). The CDR3 has 13 residues. V lost 4 bases to trimming and J lost 1 base, with 7 bases between them. This CDR3 is CASSVSSQETQYF. CDR3 in DNA: TGCGCCAGCAGTGTTTCCTCCCAAGAGACCCAGTACTTC.

V gene TRBV5-6 combines with J gene TRBJ2-7; 7 bases are shared with TRBD1. The CDR3 has 14 residues. Trimming at V came to 2 bases and at J to 5 bases, leaving 7 bases not matched to a gene. The V gene's germline CDR1 is SGHDT and CDR2 YYEEEE. The CDR3 loop is CASSFLTGQHEQYF. The CDR3, as DNA: TGTGCCAGCAGCTTCCTGACAGGGCAGCACGAGCAGTACTTC.

The V gene is TRBV5-4, the J gene TRBJ2-2; 8 bases are a match to TRBD2. CDR3 size: 17 residues. Unmatched junction bases numbered 11, after V lost 0 bases and J lost 7 bases. Germline CDR1 reads SGHNT; CDR2 reads YYREEE (reference sequence). Here the CDR3 DNA reads TGTGCCAGCAGCTTGGACGGGGGGGCCTCGGGTAGCGGGGAGCTGTTTTTT. Translated, it gives CASSLDGGASGSGELFF. Full variable domain (rest looked up from reference TRBV5-4 and TRBJ2-2): ETGVTQSPTHLIKTRGQQVTLRCSSQSGHNTVSWYQQALGQGPQFIFQYYREEENGRGNFPPRFSGLQFPNYSSELNVNALELDDSALYLCASSLDGGASGSGELFFGEGSRLTVL.

In its sample, this clone was seen a few times. The gene calls are TRBV28 and TRBJ1-2, with 9 nucleotides matching TRBD1. Germline CDR1 is MDHEN and CDR2 is SYDVKM. The CDR3 covers 15 residues. Trimming cost V 5 bases and J 4 bases; bases outside gene matches: 8. The CDR3 region is CASSPRDREGYGYTF. CDR3 DNA: TGTGCCAGCAGTCCCCGGGACAGGGAAGGCTATGGCTACACCTTC.

The V and J genes are TRBV28 and TRBJ2-7; 12 nucleotides agree with TRBD2. The V gene's germline CDR1 is MDHEN and CDR2 SYDVKM. Losses at the gene ends were 2 bases for V and 2 bases for J; bases not matched to a gene: 19. The CDR3 spans 21 residues. The CDR3 DNA follows: TGTGCCAGCAGTTTAACACCCGGGCCTAGCGGGAGGGCCGACCCCCCCTACGAGCAGTACTTC. It codes for CASSLTPGPSGRADPPYEQYF.

The J gene is TRBJ2-5, the V gene TRBV10-3; 8 nucleotides agree with TRBD1. The V segment lost 7 bases and the J segment 5 bases; nucleotides outside the gene matches: 9. The CDR3 loop spans 14 amino acids. Germline-derived CDR1 and CDR2 are ENHRY and SYGVKD. Here the CDR3 DNA reads TGTGCCATCACTCCGACAGGGGCTGAGGAGACCCAGTACTTC. The encoded protein is CAITPTGAEETQYF.

This sequence joins TRBV27 and TRBJ2-5; 9 bases agree with TRBD2. After removal of 2 bases from V and 5 bases from J, the junction contained 9 bases not matched to a gene. This CDR3 region has 16 residues. Germline values: CDR1 MNHEY, CDR2 SMNVEV (reference sequence). The chain's CDR3 is CASSLLAGSIGETQYF. The CDR3 bases are TGTGCCAGCAGTTTACTAGCGGGGAGTATCGGGGAGACCCAGTACTTC.

A single count supports this clone. The chain's CDR3 is CASSGYTDTQYF. The CDR3 nucleotides are TGTGCCAGCAGCGGCTACACAGATACGCAGTATTTT. The chain recombines TRBV9 with TRBJ2-3, with D unclear. With 3 bases removed from V and 2 bases from J, the gap between germline ends came to 4 bases. The germline gives CDR1 SGDLS, CDR2 YYNGEE. The CDR3 sequence is 12 residues long.

This chain links TRBV18 with TRBJ2-7; D might be TRBD1 (5 bases). This CDR3 comprises 14 residues. Between the trimmed V and J ends, which lost 5 bases and 5 bases, there was a span of 16 bases. CDR1 is KGHSH, CDR2 LQKENI, per germline. The CDR3 region is CASSSVGRGNEQYF. CDR3 nucleotides: TGTGCCAGCTCAAGTGTGGGGCGCGGTAACGAGCAGTACTTC.

This chain joins TRBV2 and TRBJ2-3, with TRBD2 as a possible D gene (6 bases). Deletions cut 8 bases from V and 0 bases from J, with 12 bases between. Germline assignment: CDR1 SNHLY and CDR2 FYNNEI. This CDR3 has 14 residues. CDR3 sequence (DNA): TGTGCCAGCCAGAGCGGGTACAGCACAGATACGCAGTATTTT. It specifies CASQSGYSTDTQYF.

V and J are TRBV7-2 and TRBJ2-7; 7 bases align to TRBD2. After removal of 5 bases from V and 4 bases from J, the junction contained 11 bases not matched to a gene. Per germline, CDR1 SGHTA and CDR2 FQGNSA. The CDR3 has 15 amino acids. This CDR3 reads CASSPSALGGYEQYF. The CDR3 nucleotides read TGTGCCAGCAGCCCCAGCGCCCTGGGGGGGTACGAGCAGTACTTC.

The chain joins TRBV18 to TRBJ2-3, with 8 bases matching TRBD2. Germline V gene sequence: CDR1 KGHSH, CDR2 LQKENI. Trimming took 2 bases from V and 5 from J; bases not matched to a gene: 12. The CDR3 totals 17 residues. The CDR3 bases are TGTGCCAGCTCACCAGGCTTAAGCGGGGGTCATGAAGATACGCAGTATTTT. Translating gives CASSPGLSGGHEDTQYF.

The chain combines TRBV11-1 with TRBJ1-2, with 10 bases matching TRBD1. Unmatched junction bases numbered 5, after V lost 3 bases and J lost 4 bases. There are 15 residues in the CDR3. Per germline, CDR1 SGHAT and CDR2 FQDESV (reference sequence). The CDR3 DNA follows: TGTGCCAGCAGCTTGACCGGGACAGGGGCCTATGGCTACACCTTC. It yields the protein CASSLTGTGAYGYTF.

CDR3 DNA sequence: TGTGCCAGCACCCGGGTGGACAGGGGTCCCAATCAGCCCCAGCATTTT. It translates to CASTRVDRGPNQPQHF. This rearrangement joins TRBV28 to TRBJ1-5; TRBD1 matches 9 bases. Unmatched junction bases numbered 10, after V lost 7 bases and J lost 3 bases. The CDR3 has 16 amino acids. The germline CDR1 and CDR2 sequences are MDHEN and SYDVKM.

This chain links TRBV15 with TRBJ1-6, with D perhaps TRBD1 (6 bases). Germline V gene sequence: CDR1 LNHNV, CDR2 YYDKDF (reference sequence). The CDR3 has 14 residues. V was pared by 8 bases and J by 0 bases, with 8 bases between. The CDR3 sequence is CATQQGSYNSPLHF. In DNA, the CDR3 is TGTGCCACCCAACAGGGCTCCTATAATTCACCCCTCCACTTT.

The rearrangement joins TRBV6-1 to TRBJ2-2, with TRBD2 identical over 9 bases. The germline gives CDR1 MNHNS, CDR2 SASEGT. V was clipped by 1 base and J by 8 bases; unmatched bases: 8. This CDR3 contains 16 residues. This chain's CDR3 is CASSEGGLAGPGELFF. The CDR3 bases are TGTGCCAGCAGTGAAGGAGGGCTAGCGGGGCCAGGGGAGCTGTTTTTT.

The chain combines TRBV5-1 with TRBJ2-7; 7 bases map to TRBD2. Per the germline V gene, CDR1 is SGHRS and CDR2 is YFSETQ. The length of the CDR3 is 15 residues. Trimming took 1 base from V and 3 from J; bases not matched to a gene: 7. This chain's CDR3 is CASSLRPGLNYEQYF. CDR3 sequence (DNA): TGCGCCAGCAGCTTGAGGCCGGGACTAAACTACGAGCAGTACTTC.

The rearrangement links TRBV6-6 to TRBJ2-7; tentatively, D is TRBD1 (5 bases). Between the trimmed V and J ends, which lost 2 bases and 7 bases, there was a span of 18 bases. Germline V CDR1 and CDR2: MNHNY, SVGAGI (reference sequence). CDR3 length: 15 amino acids. The CDR3 loop is CASSYPSAGQREQYF. The CDR3 nucleotides are TGTGCCAGCAGTTACCCCAGTGCAGGGCAGAGGGAGCAGTACTTC.

This clone appeared once. The chain carries TRBV5-1 and TRBJ1-1, with D maybe TRBD1 (5 bases). This CDR3 comprises 14 residues. Germline-derived CDR1 and CDR2 are SGHRS and YFSETQ. The ends were cut back, 2 bases at V and 3 bases at J, with 11 bases in the middle. The DNA for the CDR3 is TGCGCCAGCAGCTTTCGGGGGGAGGACACTGAAGCTTTCTTT. As protein: CASSFRGEDTEAFF.

V gene TRBV28 combines with J gene TRBJ2-7, with 7 bases that match TRBD1. Looked up from germline, CDR1 is MDHEN and CDR2 is SYDVKM. CDR3 length equals 15 residues. After removal of 6 bases from V and 6 bases from J, the junction contained 14 bases not matched to a gene. The CDR3 protein is CASSAPDRELGEQYF. Written as DNA, the CDR3 is TGTGCCAGCAGCGCACCAGACAGGGAACTGGGCGAGCAGTACTTC.

This sequence joins TRBV6-5 and TRBJ1-5, with 11 bases fitting TRBD1. This CDR3 spans 16 amino acids. Germline V gene lookup returns CDR1 MNHEY and CDR2 SVGAGI. V lost 2 bases, J lost 9 bases, and 9 bases stayed unmatched. The CDR3, as DNA: TGTGCCAGCAGTTACGGACAGGGGGCGACCTCAGGGCCCCAGCATTTT. This encodes CASSYGQGATSGPQHF.

The chain couples TRBV27 to TRBJ1-2; D remains ambiguous. V dropped 6 bases and J dropped 11 bases, with 37 bases sitting between them. The germline CDR1 and CDR2 sequences are MNHEY and SMNVEV (reference sequence). The CDR3 loop spans 19 amino acids. CDR3 DNA: TGTGCCAGCAGAAAAAACGTCATTTCCCCCGATATTAGTCCTATGAGGTACACCTTC. Amino acid sequence: CASRKNVISPDISPMRYTF.